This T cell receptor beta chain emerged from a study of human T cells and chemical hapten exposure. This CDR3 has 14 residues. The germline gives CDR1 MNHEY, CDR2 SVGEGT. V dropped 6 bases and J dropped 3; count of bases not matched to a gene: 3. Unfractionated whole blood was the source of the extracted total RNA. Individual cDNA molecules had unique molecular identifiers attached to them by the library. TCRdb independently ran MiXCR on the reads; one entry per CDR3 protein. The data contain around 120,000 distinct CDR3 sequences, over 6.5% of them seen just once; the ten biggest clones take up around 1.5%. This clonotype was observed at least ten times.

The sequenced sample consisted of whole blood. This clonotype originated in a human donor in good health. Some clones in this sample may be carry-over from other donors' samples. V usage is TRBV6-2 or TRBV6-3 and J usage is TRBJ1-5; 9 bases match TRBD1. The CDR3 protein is CASRKQGANQPQHF. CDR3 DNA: TGTGCCAGCAGGAAACAGGGGGCCAATCAGCCCCAGCATTTT.